The rows below give T cell receptor beta chains drawn from one sample of a study of blood T cell repertoires in COVID-19. Produced via immunoSEQ multiplex PCR; TCRdb's table is partial and in-frame only. This sample yields under 65,000 clones, of which about 86% are seen a single time; 1.3% belongs to the top ten. The specimen sequenced was peripheral blood. All receptors come from a man between 60 and 70 years old with acute or convalescent COVID-19. Both conserved end residues are part of each CDR3. The order of the fields is clone size, D gene, J gene, V gene, CDR3 DNA, CDR3 protein. D genes are given only for firm matches. The size of a clone is reported for some rows only, either as once, few or many, or as a class for expanded clones.

>once|TRBD1|TRBJ2-1|TRBV19
TGTGCCAGTAGTGCCCCAGGGGACAGGGTTCATGAGCAGTTCTTC
CASSAPGDRVHEQFF
>-|-|TRBJ1-2|TRBV6-1
TGTGCCAGCAGGGAAGGGGGTGGCAGCCGGGGGACCTTC
CASREGGGSRGTF
>-|TRBD1|TRBJ1-2|TRBV3-1/TRBV3-2
TGTGCCAGCAGCCGAGACAGGGGTGGCTACACCTTC
CASSRDRGGYTF
>-|-|TRBJ1-2|TRBV11-2
TGTGCCAGCAGCTTAGCTCCGGCAGGGAACTATGGCTACACCTTC
CASSLAPAGNYGYTF
>-|-|TRBJ1-2|TRBV11-3
TGTGCCAGCAGCTTAGAGGAGGGGCTCATAATTTCCGGCTACACCTTC
CASSLEEGLIISGYTF
>-|-|TRBJ1-2|TRBV27
TGTGCCAGCAGTTTCGGACAGACGCTAGCCTATGGCTACACCTTC
CASSFGQTLAYGYTF
>-|-|TRBJ1-2|TRBV12-3/TRBV12-4
TGTGCCAGCAGCCCGAGACAGCCGCGGGGCTACACCTTC
CASSPRQPRGYTF
>-|TRBD1|TRBJ2-7|TRBV19
TGTGCCAGTAGTATTGTGGGACAGGGAGCGTCTCTTAGCTACGAGCAGTACTTC
CASSIVGQGASLSYEQYF
>-|TRBD1|TRBJ1-2|TRBV9
TGTGCCAGCAGCGTCCCAGGGGGTGGCTACACCTTC
CASSVPGGGYTF
>-|-|TRBJ1-4|TRBV5-5
TGTGCCAGCAGCATCCGGGAGACAACTAATGAAAAACTGTTTTTT
CASSIRETTNEKLFF
>-|TRBD2|TRBJ2-3|TRBV15
TGTGCCACTAAGCGGGCTCCGCGGGAGTTAGATACGCAGTATTTT
CATKRAPRELDTQYF
>once|TRBD2|TRBJ2-2|TRBV7-7
TGTGCTAGCAGCAACATACTAGCGGGAGGGCTGGATGACACCGGGGAGCTGTTTTTT
CASSNILAGGLDDTGELFF
>-|TRBD1|TRBJ1-1|TRBV10-1
TGCGCCAGCAGTGAGGAACCCGGGACAGGGGAGATGAACACTGAAGCTTTCTTT
CASSEEPGTGEMNTEAFF
>-|TRBD1|TRBJ2-7|TRBV9
TGTGCCAGCAGCCCTTCCTCTGGGACAGGGGTCTACGAGCAGTACTTC
CASSPSSGTGVYEQYF
>-|-|TRBJ1-5|TRBV27
TGTGCCAGCAGTTCCACAATTACAGGGATCCAGCATTTT
CASSSTITGIQHF
>-|TRBD1|TRBJ1-4|TRBV6-6
TGTGCCAGCAGCCGGACAGGGGGGGTAGGAGAAAAACTGTTTTTT
CASSRTGGVGEKLFF
>-|TRBD2|TRBJ2-2|TRBV2
TGTGCCAGCAAAGATAGCGGGGGCGTGACCGGGGAGCTGTTTTTT
CASKDSGGVTGELFF
>-|-|TRBJ1-4|TRBV6-5
TGTGCCAGCAGTTACGGCAGGGAAAAACTGTTTTTT
CASSYGREKLFF
>-|TRBD1|TRBJ2-7|TRBV27
TGTGCCAGCAGTTTCCACCAGACAGGGATCTACGAGCAGTACTTC
CASSFHQTGIYEQYF
>-|-|TRBJ1-5|TRBV6-1
TGTGCCAGCAGTGCCACTCAGGGGAGTCAGCCCCAGCATTTT
CASSATQGSQPQHF
>-|TRBD1|TRBJ2-5|TRBV6-2/TRBV6-3
TGTGCCAGCAGCCCACAGGGGCAAGAGACCCAGTACTTC
CASSPQGQETQYF
>-|TRBD2|TRBJ2-1|TRBV7-2
TGTGCCAGCAGCTTAGTCGGGCTAGCGGGCCACAATGAGCAGTTCTTC
CASSLVGLAGHNEQFF
>-|TRBD2|TRBJ2-7|TRBV29-1
TGCAGCGCCTCGGCTATAGCGGGAGTTGGCGAGCAGTACTTC
CSASAIAGVGEQYF
>few|TRBD1|TRBJ1-6|TRBV6-5
TGTGCCAGCAGCTATTGGACAGGGAACAATTCACCCCTCCACTTT
CASSYWTGNNSPLHF
>-|-|TRBJ2-5|TRBV28
TGTGCCAGCGCGCTGGTCGACTACACAAAGGAGACCCAGTACTTC
CASALVDYTKETQYF
>-|TRBD2|TRBJ2-3|TRBV4-1
TGCGCCAGCAGCCAAGCGGTTGGCCTAGCGGGAGGCCTAAGCACAGATACGCAGTATTTT
CASSQAVGLAGGLSTDTQYF
>-|-|TRBJ2-5|TRBV11-3
TGTGCCAGCAGCTTCAACAGGATGGCAGAGACCCAGTACTTC
CASSFNRMAETQYF
>-|-|TRBJ2-3|TRBV9
TGTGCCAGCAGCGTAGGTAGGACTGGGAGGACAGATACGCAGTATTTT
CASSVGRTGRTDTQYF
>-|TRBD2|TRBJ2-2|TRBV4-2
TGTGCCAGCAGCCAAGCCACTAGCGGGGGGCCCTCCGGGGAGCTGTTTTTT
CASSQATSGGPSGELFF
>-|-|TRBJ1-4|TRBV7-8
TGTGCCAGCAGCGTCAATAATATACAGGGATACGGAAAACTGTTTTTT
CASSVNNIQGYGKLFF
>-|TRBD1|TRBJ1-3|TRBV28
TGTGCCAGCAGGGGACAGGGGCGAAACACCATATATTTT
CASRGQGRNTIYF
>-|-|TRBJ2-7|TRBV7-9
TGTGCCAGCAGCCGGAGCTCCTACGAGCAGTACTTC
CASSRSSYEQYF
>-|-|TRBJ1-1|TRBV9
TGTGCCAGCAGCGTGAGAGAGGGGAACACTGAAGCTTTCTTT
CASSVREGNTEAFF
>few|-|TRBJ1-6|TRBV5-1
TGCGCCAGCAGCTTGGCGAACCAGGGGCTTCGATCACCCCTCCACTTT
CASSLANQGLRSPLHF
>once|-|TRBJ2-3|TRBV5-1
TGCGCCAGCAGCTTGGCACCGGGGACTTCCGTCCCCACAGATACGCAGTATTTT
CASSLAPGTSVPTDTQYF
>-|TRBD2|TRBJ2-1|TRBV28
TGTGCCAGCAGGCTACCCTCGGGGGGCAATGAGCAGTTCTTC
CASRLPSGGNEQFF
>once|TRBD2|TRBJ2-7|TRBV11-2
TGTGCCAGCAACGACCAGGGACTAGCGGGAGAGTCGCAGTACTTC
CASNDQGLAGESQYF
>-|TRBD1|TRBJ1-1|TRBV4-1
TGCGCCAGCAGCCAAGAGCCACAGGGGGGGACTGAAGCTTTCTTT
CASSQEPQGGTEAFF
>-|-|TRBJ2-5|TRBV19
TGTGCCAGTAGTATCCAGGGGATGGCAGAGACCCAGTACTTC
CASSIQGMAETQYF
>-|TRBD2|TRBJ2-3|TRBV4-2
TGTGCCAGCAGCCCGACTAGCGGGGGCACAGATACGCAGTATTTT
CASSPTSGGTDTQYF